This T cell receptor beta chain was sequenced in a study of blood T cell repertoires in COVID-19. Study as a whole: The origin of the acute and convalescent COVID-19 samples was the United States, Italy and Spain.

Clones were sequenced by immunoSEQ multiplex PCR, and TCRdb holds only the in-frame ones, with some missing. The sample includes under 250,000 clones, around 78% of them seen just once. The CDR3 runs to 16 residues. Sequencing used peripheral blood. This clonotype originated in a woman between 65 and 79 years old with active or convalescent COVID-19. The chain is built from TRBV21-1 and TRBJ2-7; TRBD1, the D gene given by the table, was not confirmed from the DNA. TRBV21-1 is deemed a pseudogene. This CDR3 is CASSTEGRGHPYEQYF. The CDR3 DNA follows: TGTGCCAGCAGCACCGAGGGCAGGGGGCATCCCTACGAGCAGTACTTC.